The rows below give T cell receptor beta chains drawn from one sample of a study of T cells in Graves' hyperthyroidism and ophthalmopathy. TCRdb reprocessed the multiplex PCR reads with MiXCR, giving one entry per CDR3 protein. The sample contains about 600,000 distinct CDR3 sequences, more than 15% of which appear only once. Sequencing used blood. The receptors come from a woman in her thirties or forties with Graves' ophthalmopathy. Each CDR3 is given with its conserved first and last residue. D genes are given only for firm matches. Only part of the rows carry a size: once, few, many, or a class if the clone is expanded.

d_gene | j_gene | abundance | v_gene | CDR3aa | CDR3nt
. | TRBJ1-1 | . | TRBV6-1 | CASRFFTDEAFF | TGTGCCAGCAGATTTTTTACGGATGAAGCTTTCTTT
. | TRBJ1-5 | . | TRBV29-1 | CSVRTGGGQPQHF | TGCAGCGTTAGGACGGGAGGTGGTCAGCCCCAGCATTTT
TRBD1 | TRBJ1-1 | . | TRBV13 | CASSSGQGGFTEAFF | TGTGCCAGCAGCTCGGGACAGGGAGGGTTCACTGAAGCTTTCTTT
. | TRBJ1-2 | many | TRBV27 | CASSPAWENYGYTF | TGTGCCAGCAGCCCAGCCTGGGAGAACTATGGCTACACCTTC
TRBD2 | TRBJ2-4 | many | TRBV12-3/TRBV12-4 | CASSPLVFIAGAKNIQYF | TGTGCCAGCAGTCCCCTGGTGTTTATAGCGGGAGCCAAAAACATTCAGTACTTC
TRBD1 | TRBJ1-2 | few | TRBV6-1 | CASSFVWRGGRYGYTF | TGTGCCAGCAGTTTTGTCTGGCGAGGGGGCCGCTATGGCTACACCTTC
TRBD1 | TRBJ1-2 | many | TRBV2 | CASSEATGTGVLYTF | TGTGCCAGCAGTGAAGCAACCGGGACAGGGGTTCTCTACACCTTC
. | TRBJ2-5 | many | TRBV7-9 | CASSIGQGQETQYF | TGTGCCAGCAGCATCGGGCAGGGACAAGAGACCCAGTACTTC
TRBD2 | TRBJ2-5 | many | TRBV7-9 | CASSHGLAGGDQETQYF | TGTGCCAGCAGCCACGGACTAGCGGGGGGCGATCAAGAGACCCAGTACTTC
. | TRBJ1-1 | many | TRBV18 | CASSPSNYPLTEAFF | TGTGCCAGCTCACCAAGTAACTACCCCCTCACTGAAGCTTTCTTT
TRBD1 | TRBJ1-1 | many | TRBV11-2 | CASSPPDRAKVNTEAFF | TGTGCCAGCAGCCCCCCGGACAGGGCTAAGGTGAACACTGAAGCTTTCTTT
. | TRBJ2-7 | . | TRBV18 | CASSPPGAGTPGGEQYF | TGTGCCAGCTCACCGCCTGGGGCCGGGACACCCGGGGGCGAGCAGTACTTC
. | TRBJ1-1 | many | TRBV6-1 | CASTPAEGFAEAFF | TGTGCCAGCACCCCGGCGGAGGGTTTCGCTGAAGCTTTCTTT
TRBD2 | TRBJ2-7 | many | TRBV6-2/TRBV6-3 | CASSYSRRGASYEQYF | TGTGCCAGCAGTTACTCTAGGCGGGGGGCCTCCTACGAGCAGTACTTC
. | TRBJ2-2 | many | TRBV7-9 | CASSPSVSPNTGELFF | TGTGCCAGCAGCCCCAGCGTGTCCCCGAACACCGGGGAGCTGTTTTTT
. | TRBJ1-5 | . | TRBV4-2 | CASSQDQTQGQPQHF | TGTGCCAGCAGCCAAGATCAGACTCAGGGACAGCCCCAGCATTTT
. | TRBJ2-5 | few | TRBV20-1 | CSARPGRGIQETQYF | TGCAGTGCGCGGCCCGGACGGGGGATCCAAGAGACCCAGTACTTC
. | TRBJ1-2 | many | TRBV6-1 | CASSDRRRNYGYTF | TGTGCCAGCAGTGATAGGAGGAGGAACTATGGCTACACCTTC
. | TRBJ2-7 | many | TRBV2 | CASSVWVGSSYEQYF | TGTGCCAGCAGTGTTTGGGTTGGGAGCTCCTACGAGCAGTACTTC
. | TRBJ1-6 | few | TRBV20-1 | CSAVKSSYNSPLHF | TGCAGTGCGGTCAAAAGCTCCTATAATTCACCCCTCCACTTT
. | TRBJ2-7 | . | TRBV7-9 | CASSLGRVNEQYF | TGTGCCAGCAGCTTGGGCAGGGTTAACGAGCAGTACTTC
. | TRBJ1-1 | few | TRBV29-1 | CSVGGEVRGTEAFF | TGCAGCGTTGGAGGAGAAGTTCGGGGCACTGAAGCTTTCTTT
. | TRBJ1-3 | . | TRBV2 | CASGEHALAGNTIYF | TGTGCCAGCGGGGAGCACGCTCTAGCTGGAAACACCATATATTTT
. | TRBJ2-3 | many | TRBV27 | CASSLSSLWRAPDTQYF | TGTGCCAGCAGCCTTTCCTCACTCTGGAGGGCCCCAGATACGCAGTATTTT
TRBD1 | TRBJ2-1 | many | TRBV2 | CASSDRGDDEQFF | TGTGCCAGTTCGGACAGGGGGGACGATGAGCAGTTCTTC
. | TRBJ2-2 | many | TRBV18 | CASSPGTTGELFF | TGTGCCAGCTCACCAGGGACCACCGGGGAGCTGTTTTTT
. | TRBJ2-7 | many | TRBV20-1 | CSAQQGPEQYF | TGCAGTGCTCAACAGGGTCCCGAGCAGTACTTC
TRBD1 | TRBJ1-2 | many | TRBV27 | CASSSRDSYHGYTF | TGTGCCAGCAGTTCCCGGGACAGTTACCATGGCTACACCTTC
TRBD2 | TRBJ2-7 | . | TRBV4-1 | CASSQELAGGYEQYF | TGCGCCAGCAGCCAAGAGTTAGCGGGGGGCTACGAGCAGTACTTC
. | TRBJ2-7 | many | TRBV7-8 | CASSLRLGYEQYF | TGTGCCAGCAGCCTCCGCCTCGGCTACGAGCAGTACTTC
. | TRBJ1-2 | many | TRBV20-1 | CSASMTGNYGYTF | TGCAGTGCTAGCATGACGGGGAACTATGGCTACACCTTC
TRBD2 | TRBJ2-3 | . | TRBV4-1 | CASSQVAGGRDTQYF | TGCGCCAGCAGCCAAGTAGCGGGGGGGCGGGATACGCAGTATTTT
. | TRBJ2-3 | few | TRBV28 | CASSRGEGGYTDTQYF | TGTGCCAGCAGCCGCGGAGAGGGAGGCTACACAGATACGCAGTATTTT
. | TRBJ2-3 | many | TRBV30 | CACRRRSDTQYF | TGTGCCTGCCGCCGTAGGAGTGATACGCAGTATTTT
TRBD1 | TRBJ1-6 | many | TRBV2 | CASSVSGGASSYNSPLHF | TGTGCCAGCAGTGTTTCAGGGGGCGCGAGCTCCTATAATTCACCCCTCCACTTT
. | TRBJ2-3 | . | TRBV9 | CASALRGDSADTQYF | TGTGCCAGCGCCCTCAGGGGAGATAGTGCAGATACGCAGTATTTT
. | TRBJ2-3 | many | TRBV20-1 | CSARDWQGKDTQYF | TGCAGTGCTAGAGATTGGCAGGGGAAAGATACGCAGTATTTT
. | TRBJ2-3 | few | TRBV12-3/TRBV12-4 | CASSRILVTGTDTQYF | TGTGCCAGCAGCAGAATACTAGTTACGGGCACAGATACGCAGTATTTT
. | TRBJ1-2 | many | TRBV20-1 | CSARVADGYGYTF | TGCAGTGCTAGAGTGGCGGACGGCTATGGCTACACCTTC
TRBD2 | TRBJ2-1 | . | TRBV6-1 | CASSEDWTSGSWDEQFF | TGTGCCAGCAGTGAAGATTGGACTAGCGGGTCTTGGGATGAGCAGTTCTTC
. | TRBJ2-5 | many | TRBV27 | CASSPEGFGGQLQETQYF | TGTGCCAGCAGTCCAGAAGGCTTTGGCGGGCAACTTCAAGAGACCCAGTACTTC
. | TRBJ2-3 | . | TRBV20-1 | CSATSLTDTSTDTQYF | TGCAGTGCTACCTCCCTTACAGATACTAGCACAGATACGCAGTATTTT
TRBD1 | TRBJ2-5 | few | TRBV3-1 | CASSLTGGKETQYF | TGTGCCAGCAGCCTTACAGGGGGCAAGGAGACCCAGTACTTC
. | TRBJ1-1 | . | TRBV3-1 | CASSRTDRRYTEAFF | TGTGCCAGCAGCCGAACCGACAGACGGTACACTGAAGCTTTCTTT
. | TRBJ1-5 | . | TRBV5-6 | CASSWGHNQPQHF | TGTGCCAGCAGCTGGGGCCATAATCAGCCCCAGCATTTT
TRBD1 | TRBJ2-1 | many | TRBV3-1 | CASSQVPGQGPNEQFF | TGTGCCAGCAGCCAAGTACCGGGACAGGGGCCGAATGAGCAGTTCTTC
. | TRBJ1-6 | few | TRBV2 | CASSEREGFIGSPLHF | TGTGCCAGCAGTGAACGGGAGGGCTTTATTGGGTCACCCCTCCACTTT
. | TRBJ1-4 | . | TRBV19 | CASRKNGAATNEKLFF | TGTGCCAGTAGGAAAAACGGTGCTGCAACTAATGAAAAACTGTTTTTT
. | TRBJ2-3 | many | TRBV7-3 | CASSLVGGRLDTQYF | TGTGCCAGCAGCTTAGTGGGGGGACGCTTGGATACGCAGTATTTT
. | TRBJ1-1 | few | TRBV6-1 | CASRFKGRVTEAFF | TGTGCCAGCCGCTTTAAGGGGCGAGTCACTGAAGCTTTCTTT
TRBD1 | TRBJ1-1 | . | TRBV19 | CASTPDRGNTEAFF | TGTGCCAGTACCCCGGACAGGGGTAATACTGAAGCTTTCTTT
TRBD2 | TRBJ2-3 | many | TRBV6-1 | CASSVGGVTDTQYF | TGTGCCAGCAGTGTCGGGGGGGTGACAGATACGCAGTATTTT
TRBD1 | TRBJ2-3 | few | TRBV5-1 | CASSLITGGRSTDTQYF | TGCGCCAGCAGCTTGATTACAGGGGGACGTAGCACAGATACGCAGTATTTT
. | TRBJ2-1 | . | TRBV20-1 | CSATVESPRSYNEQFF | TGCAGTGCGACCGTCGAGAGCCCAAGGTCCTACAATGAGCAGTTCTTC
. | TRBJ1-6 | many | TRBV12-3/TRBV12-4 | CASSSTANSPLHF | TGTGCCAGCAGCTCGACCGCTAATTCACCCCTCCACTTT
. | TRBJ2-1 | few | TRBV20-1 | CSAKSGFYNEQFF | TGCAGTGCTAAGTCGGGGTTCTACAATGAGCAGTTCTTC
TRBD1 | TRBJ2-5 | few | TRBV7-9 | CASSNRGWETQYF | TGTGCCAGCAGCAACAGGGGTTGGGAGACCCAGTACTTC